This TCR beta chain was recorded in a study of molecular identifiers for immune sequencing clone quantification. The CDR3 has 15 amino acids. Trimming left V 0 bases short and J 0 bases short, with 6 bases between. The germline V gene encodes CDR1 MGHRA and CDR2 YSYEKL. This clonotype has ten or more counts. TCRdb re-derived calls from the PCR reads in MiXCR, one entry per CDR3 protein. The table lists about 640,000 distinct CDR3 sequences, 15% to 20% of them singletons. The sequence derives from a human donor in good health. Some libraries in this study had Jurkat cell RNA spiked in. Input material: naive CD8+ T cells from blood, with Jurkat cell RNA spiked in. The sample's subset: FACS-sorted CD8+CD4-CCR7+CD45RA+ naive T cells. The V gene is TRBV4-1, the J gene TRBJ1-5, with D tentatively TRBD1 (5 bases). The DNA for the CDR3 is TGCGCCAGCAGCCAAGAGGGGGGTAGCAATCAGCCCCAGCATTTT. Translating it yields CASSQEGGSNQPQHF.